These 30 T cell receptor beta chains came from one sample sequenced in a study of CD8 T cells in Susac syndrome. Random hexamers served to reverse transcribe roughly 0.5 to 1 ug RNA. MiXCR, run by TCRdb on the immunoSEQ multiplex PCR reads, gives a single entry per CDR3 protein. The sample includes 200,000 to 250,000 distinct CDR3 sequences, approximately 94% of them seen just once. Sequenced: CD4+ T cells from PBMCs. All receptors derive from a human donor with Susac syndrome.

The rearrangement links TRBV9 to TRBJ1-1; D unclear. V lost 5 bases and J 1 base, leaving 9 bases between the germline ends. This CDR3 contains 13 residues. Germline assignment: CDR1 SGDLS and CDR2 YYNGEE. The DNA for the CDR3 is TGTGCCAGCAGGGGAGGGCCGAACACTGAAGCTTTCTTT. Protein product: CASRGGPNTEAFF.

In DNA, the CDR3 is TGTGCCTGGAGTGTAGGCCAGAAGGTAGCTTTCTTT. It translates to CAWSVGQKVAFF. The gene calls are TRBV30 and TRBJ1-1, with D unclear. The CDR3 sequence is 12 residues long. V was clipped by 0 bases and J by 10 bases, with 12 bases between them. Looked up from germline, CDR1 is GTSNPN and CDR2 is SVGIG (reference sequence).

The rearrangement uses TRBV9 and TRBJ2-7; unclear D gene. The CDR3 length is 15 residues. V was cut by 3 bases and J by 2 bases, with 15 bases left in between. Germline V gene data show CDR1 as SGDLS and CDR2 as YYNGEE. In DNA form, the CDR3 reads TGTGCCAGCAGCGCGTTACCGGGCCCGACCTACGAGCAGTACTTC. It is translated as CASSALPGPTYEQYF.

The V call is TRBV20-1, the J call TRBJ1-4; D remains unclear. CDR1 and CDR2 (germline): DFQATT, SNEGSKA (reference sequence). V was cut by 0 bases and J by 3 bases, with 11 bases left in between. The CDR3 has 15 residues. DNA of the CDR3: TGCAGTGCTAGAGATCCAGCCGGGGCTAATGAAAAACTGTTTTTT. Amino acid sequence: CSARDPAGANEKLFF.

This clonotype was counted once. This chain connects TRBV9 to TRBJ2-3; D unclear. The CDR3 consists of 16 residues. The germline gives CDR1 SGDLS, CDR2 YYNGEE. V lost 0 bases, J lost 1 base, and 12 bases lay in between. CDR3 region: CASSVGSSQGTDTQYF. CDR3 DNA: TGTGCCAGCAGCGTAGGGTCCAGTCAAGGCACAGATACGCAGTATTTT. The full variable domain, in which reference TRBV9 and TRBJ2-3 provide the parts outside the CDR3, is DSGVTQTPKHLITATGQRVTLRCSPRSGDLSVYWYQQSLDQGLQFLIQYYNGEERAKGNILERFSAQQFPDLHSELNLSSLELGDSALYFCASSVGSSQGTDTQYFGPGTRLTVL.

The chain combines TRBV20-1 with TRBJ1-1; D is unresolved. The CDR3 has 15 residues. Trimming took off 5 bases at V and 1 base at J, with 17 bases between the two ends. In germline, CDR1 is DFQATT, CDR2 SNEGSKA (reference sequence). The CDR3 here is CSAPEGLGENTEAFF. CDR3 DNA sequence: TGCAGTGCTCCCGAAGGTTTGGGTGAGAACACTGAAGCTTTCTTT.

V is TRBV28 and J is TRBJ1-1, with D tentatively TRBD1 (6 bases). Trimming took 7 bases from V and 10 from J, leaving 19 bases between them. Germline values: CDR1 MDHEN, CDR2 SYDVKM. The CDR3 contains 13 residues. CDR3 nucleotide sequence: TGTGCCAGCACTGGGACACCCAATACCCGAGCTTTCTTT. Translated, it gives CASTGTPNTRAFF.

The chain is built from TRBV7-2 and TRBJ1-4, with 9 bases that match TRBD1. This CDR3 is built from 15 residues. Germline V CDR1 and CDR2: SGHTA, FQGNSA. Germline trimming cut 5 bases from V and 8 bases from J; bases unmatched to any gene: 9. CDR3 nucleotide sequence: TGTGCCAGCAGCCTGGGACAGGGTTTAAGGGAAAAACTGTTTTTT. Residues: CASSLGQGLREKLFF.

This chain links TRBV19 with TRBJ1-1, with 7 bases that match TRBD1. Germline V lookup: CDR1 LNHDA, CDR2 SQIVND (reference sequence). V lost 7 bases to trimming and J lost 1 base; unmatched junction nucleotides: 9. The CDR3 length is 15 residues. CDR3 loop: CASNRLTGRNTEAFF. DNA for the CDR3: TGTGCCAGTAACCGCCTGACAGGGCGGAACACTGAAGCTTTCTTT.

The chain's CDR3 is CATGGSGDGYTF. The CDR3, as DNA: TGTGCCACCGGGGGATCGGGTGACGGCTACACCTTC. The J gene is TRBJ1-2, the V gene TRBV24-1; D possibly corresponds to TRBD1 (5 bases). There are 12 residues in the CDR3. Germline-derived CDR1 and CDR2 are KGHDR and SFDVKD. Trimming took off 9 bases at V and 8 bases at J, with 15 bases between the two ends.

J is TRBJ2-5 and V is TRBV5-6, with 8 bases identical to TRBD1. J was trimmed by 2 bases and V by 3 bases; bases with no gene match: 12. Germline V gene data show CDR1 as SGHDT and CDR2 as YYEEEE. CDR3 length equals 17 residues. The CDR3 here is CASSSDYTRQGQETQYF. CDR3 DNA sequence: TGTGCCAGCAGCTCCGACTACACTCGACAGGGGCAAGAGACCCAGTACTTC.

The rearrangement joins TRBV7-2 to TRBJ1-3; 8 bases agree with TRBD1. CDR1 SGHTA and CDR2 FQGNSA come from the germline V gene. This CDR3 comprises 14 residues. The V gene end was trimmed by 5 bases and the J gene end by 4 bases; junction bases not matched to a gene: 4. DNA for the CDR3: TGTGCCAGCAGCCCGGACAGGGTCGGAAACACCATATATTTT. Translation: CASSPDRVGNTIYF.

The genes are TRBV6-5 and TRBJ1-2, with a tentative D call TRBD1 (6 bases). In germline, CDR1 is MNHEY, CDR2 SVGAGI. The CDR3 covers 13 residues. Trimming pared 6 bases from V and 2 bases from J, leaving 10 bases between. The CDR3 nucleotides are TGTGCCAGCAGACAAACAGGGAACTATGGCTACACCTTC. Translation gives CASRQTGNYGYTF.

The gene calls are TRBV6-4 and TRBJ2-7; possible D gene TRBD1, 5 bases. The germline V gene has CDR1 MRHNA and CDR2 SNTAGT. The CDR3 has 14 amino acids. Trimming left V 5 bases short and J 4 bases short, with 15 bases between. In DNA, the CDR3 is TGTGCCAGCAGTACGGAGCAGGGTTTGTACGAGCAGTACTTC. This codes for CASSTEQGLYEQYF.

The genes are TRBV11-2 and TRBJ2-3, with D hard to call. With 1 base removed from V and 2 bases from J, the gap between germline ends came to 13 bases. CDR1 SGHAT and CDR2 FQNNGV come from the germline V gene. The CDR3 consists of 16 residues. CDR3 sequence (DNA): TGTGCCAGCAGCTTAGTCACTCCCGGAGTCACAGATACGCAGTATTTT. Translated, it gives CASSLVTPGVTDTQYF.

The chain joins TRBV3-1 to TRBJ2-5, with TRBD2 matching 12 bases. V gave up 1 base and J gave up 2 bases; unmatched junction bases: 5. Germline V gives CDR1 LGHDT, CDR2 YNNKEL (reference sequence). This CDR3 contains 17 residues. CDR3 in DNA: TGTGCCAGCAGCCAAGTCGGCCTAGCGGGGGGGCAAGAGACCCAGTACTTC. The encoded protein is CASSQVGLAGGQETQYF.

The chain links TRBV10-3 to TRBJ2-1; D possibly matches TRBD1 or TRBD2 (5 bases each). Germline V gene lookup returns CDR1 ENHRY and CDR2 SYGVKD. The V and J ends lost 10 bases and 4 bases respectively, with 17 bases between them. The CDR3 runs 14 residues. In DNA form, the CDR3 reads TGTGCCACTGGGGCGGGTGATCTGTACAATGAGCAGTTCTTC. It codes for CATGAGDLYNEQFF.

The gene calls are TRBV6-5 and TRBJ1-2; TRBD1 matches at 8 bases. CDR3 length equals 15 residues. The V and J ends lost 6 bases and 0 bases, in that order; junction bases with no gene match: 6. Per the germline V gene, CDR1 is MNHEY and CDR2 is SVGAGI. CDR3 in amino acids: CASSRTGPSNYGYTF. The CDR3 DNA is TGTGCCAGCAGCCGGACAGGGCCCTCTAACTATGGCTACACCTTC.

The chain employs TRBV30 and TRBJ2-7, with 8 bases aligning to TRBD2. Germline V gene data show CDR1 as GTSNPN and CDR2 as SVGIG (reference sequence). The CDR3 runs 15 residues. Trimming removed 3 bases from V and 0 bases from J; junction bases left unmatched: 7. This CDR3 is CAWRTGTRSSYEQYF. CDR3 coding DNA: TGTGCCTGGAGGACCGGGACTAGAAGCTCCTACGAGCAGTACTTC.

The rearrangement links TRBV18 to TRBJ1-2; a weak D match, TRBD1 (6 bases). CDR3 length: 17 amino acids. Trimming removed 2 bases from V and 3 bases from J, with 19 bases in between. Germline V gene sequence: CDR1 KGHSH, CDR2 LQKENI. The CDR3 DNA reads as TGTGCCAGCTCACCATCCCGCGGCAGGGGTACTCACTATGGCTACACCTTC. Its translation: CASSPSRGRGTHYGYTF.

Comment on this clonotype: At one end the junction does not follow the germline gene, possibly because of a read error. This rearrangement joins TRBV20-1 to TRBJ1-2, with 8 bases identical to TRBD1. The CDR3 covers 13 residues. From germline, CDR1 is DFQATT and CDR2 SNEGSKA (reference sequence). The CDR3 reads CSAPPGQGYRYTF. CDR3 in DNA: TGCAGTGCTCCTCCCGGACAGGGCTATCGCTACACCTTC.

Notes on this clonotype: The conserved phenylalanine or tryptophan normally closing the CDR3 is absent here, so this likely arose from a read error. The rearrangement joins TRBV6-5 to TRBJ1-1; D is ambiguous. V lost 5 bases and J lost 1, with 5 bases in between. The V gene's germline CDR1 is MNHEY and CDR2 SVGAGI. The CDR3 runs 12 residues. CDR3 sequence reads: CASSNRNTEAFL. CDR3 coding DNA: TGTGCCAGCAGTAACAGGAACACTGAAGCTTTCCTT.

The chain links TRBV6-1 to TRBJ2-2, with TRBD2 as a possible D gene (7 bases). This CDR3 has 11 residues. The germline V and J ends were trimmed by 10 bases and 6 bases, with 9 bases remaining between them. Germline V gene lookup returns CDR1 MNHNS and CDR2 SASEGT. The CDR3 DNA is TGTGCCAACGGGGGGCCCGGGGAGCTGTTTTTT. Its protein is CANGGPGELFF.

The CDR3 DNA reads as TGTGCCAGCAGCCATACCGGGACAGGGTTGAACACTGAAGCTTTCTTT. It encodes CASSHTGTGLNTEAFF. The chain couples TRBV3-1 to TRBJ1-1; TRBD1 matches 9 bases. This CDR3 has 16 amino acids. The ends lost 3 bases at V and 0 bases at J; junction bases unmatched: 5. Germline loops: CDR1 LGHDT, CDR2 YNNKEL (reference sequence). Filled out from reference TRBV3-1 and TRBJ1-1, the complete variable domain reads DTAVSQTPKYLVTQMGNDKSIKCEQNLGHDTMYWYKQDSKKFLKIMFSYNNKELIINETVPNRFSPKSPDKAHLNLHINSLELGDSAVYFCASSHTGTGLNTEAFFGQGTRLTVV.

This chain uses TRBV7-2 with TRBJ1-2; 8 bases match TRBD1. CDR1 SGHTA and CDR2 FQGNSA come from the germline V gene. V shed 5 bases and J 8 bases; nucleotides not matched to a gene: 7. The CDR3 is 13 amino acids. The CDR3 is CASSPEDRAGYTF. For the CDR3, the DNA is TGTGCCAGCAGCCCCGAGGACAGGGCGGGCTACACCTTC.

This clonotype was seen a single time. V gene TRBV7-3 combines with J gene TRBJ2-5, with 8 bases identical to TRBD2. After removal of 1 base from V and 2 bases from J, the junction contained 3 bases not matched to a gene. The CDR3 is 15 amino acids. CDR1 SGHTA and CDR2 FQGTGA come from the germline V gene. The CDR3 here is CASSLKAGAQETQYF. Written as DNA, the CDR3 is TGTGCCAGCAGCTTAAAAGCGGGGGCGCAAGAGACCCAGTACTTC.

The chain links TRBV11-2 to TRBJ2-1; a weak D match, TRBD2 (6 bases). The germline CDR1 and CDR2 sequences are SGHAT and FQNNGV. Trimming cost V 4 bases and J 6 bases, with 10 bases left between them. The CDR3 has 13 amino acids. The CDR3 coding sequence is TGTGCCAGCAGCTCCGGGACTGTCAATGAGCAGTTCTTC. Translation gives CASSSGTVNEQFF.

The CDR3 DNA reads TGTGCCAGCAGCCAAGTTTCAGGCGAGCAGTACTTC. Its translation is CASSQVSGEQYF. The gene calls are TRBV4-2 and TRBJ2-7; D call uncertain. The V gene lost 1 base and the J gene lost 6 bases, with 7 bases spanning the gap. The CDR3 sequence is 12 residues long. From germline, CDR1 is LGHNA and CDR2 YNFKEQ.

This chain joins TRBV30 and TRBJ2-1; D remains unclear. This CDR3 contains 14 residues. Germline CDR1 is GTSNPN and CDR2 is SVGIG (reference sequence). Trimming took off 4 bases at V and 1 base at J, with 11 bases between the two ends. The chain's CDR3 is CAWMNSWSYNEQFF. Written as DNA, the CDR3 is TGTGCCTGGATGAATAGCTGGTCCTACAATGAGCAGTTCTTC.

This clonotype appeared a single time. V usage is TRBV5-1 and J usage is TRBJ1-2; no firm D call. Trimming took off 2 bases at V and 8 bases at J, with 19 bases between the two ends. CDR3 length: 15 residues. The germline gives CDR1 SGHRS, CDR2 YFSETQ. CDR3 sequence reads: CASSFGNADLEGYTF. CDR3 bases: TGCGCCAGCAGCTTCGGGAACGCGGACCTGGAGGGCTACACCTTC.